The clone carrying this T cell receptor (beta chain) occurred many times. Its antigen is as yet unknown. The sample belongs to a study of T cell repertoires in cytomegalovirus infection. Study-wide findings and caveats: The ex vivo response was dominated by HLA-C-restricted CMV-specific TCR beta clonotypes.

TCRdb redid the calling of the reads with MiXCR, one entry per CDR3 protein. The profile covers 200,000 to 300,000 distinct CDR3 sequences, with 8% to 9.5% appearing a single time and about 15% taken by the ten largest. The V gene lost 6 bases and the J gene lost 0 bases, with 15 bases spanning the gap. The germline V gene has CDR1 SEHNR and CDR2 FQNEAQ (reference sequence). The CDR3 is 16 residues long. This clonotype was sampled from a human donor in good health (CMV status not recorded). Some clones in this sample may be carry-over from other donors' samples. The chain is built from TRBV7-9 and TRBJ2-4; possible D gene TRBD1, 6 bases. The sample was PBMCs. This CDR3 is CASSPQGNLAKNIQYF. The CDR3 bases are TGTGCCAGCAGTCCCCAGGGGAATCTAGCCAAAAACATTCAGTACTTC.